Sequencing of this T cell receptor beta chain was carried out in a study of tumor-infiltrating lymphocytes in primary liver carcinoma. TCR beta cDNA was made from roughly 500 ng total RNA with a constant-region primer. Slightly modified ARM-PCR served as the procedure for the TCR beta libraries. These libraries came from three rounds of nested multiplex PCR. The two initial PCR rounds, roughly 10 cycles each, used TRBV1-TRBV30 forward and C-beta reverse primers. TCRdb reprocessed the multiplex PCR reads via MiXCR and lists one record per CDR3 protein. The table has 300,000 to 400,000 distinct CDR3 sequences, approximately 64% seen once. Per the germline V gene, CDR1 is SGHAT and CDR2 is FQNNGV. V shed 10 bases and J shed 10 bases, with 14 bases lying between them. This CDR3 has 11 residues. Points on this clonotype: Its target is not known. Without the conserved terminal phenylalanine or tryptophan, this CDR3 likely stems from a read error.

General observations from the study: Tumor region pairs showed greater overlap than either tumor-adjacent or tumor-blood pairs did. Relative to blood, tumors carried a significantly larger fraction of the repertoire in their top 250 clones (p = 0.039).

Germline DNA was also extracted, with blood RNA taken from unsorted whole blood. The sequenced sample was peripheral blood. This chain joins TRBV11-2 and TRBJ2-1, with D perhaps given as TRBD1 or TRBD2 (5 bases each). The sequence was obtained from a man aged 40-50 years with primary liver carcinoma and hepatitis B virus infection. The CDR3 sequence is CATEREGEQFL. The DNA of the CDR3 is TGTGCCACCGAGCGTGAGGGGGAGCAGTTCTTA.